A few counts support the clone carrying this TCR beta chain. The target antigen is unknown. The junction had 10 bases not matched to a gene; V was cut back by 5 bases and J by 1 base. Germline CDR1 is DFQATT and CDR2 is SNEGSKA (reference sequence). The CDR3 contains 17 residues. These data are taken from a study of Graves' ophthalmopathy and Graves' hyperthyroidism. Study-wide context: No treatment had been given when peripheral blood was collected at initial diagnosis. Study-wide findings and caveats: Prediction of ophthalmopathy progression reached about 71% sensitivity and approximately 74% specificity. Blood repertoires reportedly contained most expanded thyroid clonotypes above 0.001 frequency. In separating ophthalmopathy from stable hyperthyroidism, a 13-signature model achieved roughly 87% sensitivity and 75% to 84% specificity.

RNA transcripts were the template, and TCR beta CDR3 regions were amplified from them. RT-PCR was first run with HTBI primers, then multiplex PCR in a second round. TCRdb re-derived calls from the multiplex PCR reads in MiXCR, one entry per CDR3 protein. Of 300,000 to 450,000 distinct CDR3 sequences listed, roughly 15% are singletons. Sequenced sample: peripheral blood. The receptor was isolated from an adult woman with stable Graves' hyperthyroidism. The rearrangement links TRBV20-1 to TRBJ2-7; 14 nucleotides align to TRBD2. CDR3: CSARGTSGSARSYEQYF. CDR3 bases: TGCAGTGCTCGGGGGACTAGCGGGAGTGCGCGGTCCTACGAGCAGTACTTC.